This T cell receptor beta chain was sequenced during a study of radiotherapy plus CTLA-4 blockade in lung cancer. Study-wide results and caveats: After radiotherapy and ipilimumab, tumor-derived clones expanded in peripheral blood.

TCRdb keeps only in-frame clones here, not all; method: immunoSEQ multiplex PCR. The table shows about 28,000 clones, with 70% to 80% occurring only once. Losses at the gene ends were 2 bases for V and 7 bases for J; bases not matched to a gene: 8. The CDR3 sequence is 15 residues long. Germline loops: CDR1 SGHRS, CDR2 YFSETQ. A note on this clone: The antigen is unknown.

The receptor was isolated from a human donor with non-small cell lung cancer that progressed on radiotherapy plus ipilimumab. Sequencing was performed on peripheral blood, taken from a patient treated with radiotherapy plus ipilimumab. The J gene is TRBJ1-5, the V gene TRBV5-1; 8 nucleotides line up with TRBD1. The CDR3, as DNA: TGCGCCAGCAGCTTAACGGACAGGGAGGAACAGCCCCAGCATTTT. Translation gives CASSLTDREEQPQHF. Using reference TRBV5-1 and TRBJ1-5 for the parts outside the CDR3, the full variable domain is KAGVTQTPRYLIKTRGQQVTLSCSPISGHRSVSWYQQTPGQGLQFLFEYFSETQRNKGNFPGRFSGRQFSNSRSEMNVSTLELGDSALYLCASSLTDREEQPQHFGDGTRLSIL.